The entry that follows covers one T cell receptor beta chain sequence. Its antigen is undetermined. This entry belongs to a study of CXCR3-negative and CXCR3-positive naive CD8 T cells. Overall study context: Each library gave roughly 1.5 +/- 0.3 million of around 140 million TRB reads.

UMI-labeled 5' RACE yielded the TRB cDNA libraries. TCRdb reprocessed the 5' RACE reads; each CDR3 protein has one entry and no DNA is given. The sample totals around 63,000 distinct CDR3 sequences. Subsets of CD8+ T cells were each sorted in triplicate at some 300,000 cells apiece. Findings and caveats of the study: TCR strength was inferred from TRB CDR3 properties, while surface CD5 was comparable between naive subsets. Memory cells differed in TRBV-TRBJ usage, but naive CXCR3-negative and CXCR3-positive cells had similar usage. CXCR3-expressing naive cells carried TRB CDR3s more hydrophobic than those of CXCR3-negative naive cells.

Sequencing was performed on naive CXCR3+ CD8+ T cells from blood. Specified subset: CD45RO-CCR7+CD27+CD95- naive CD8+ T cells expressing CXCR3 (TNR3+). The receptor's source is a human donor in good health. Some clones in this sample may be carry-over from other donors' samples.

The CDR3 loop reads CASSGGTGKPKNIQYF. This chain joins TRBV12-3 or TRBV12-4 and TRBJ2-4; TCRdb lists TRBD1, though no DNA is available to test this call. The CDR3 has 16 residues.